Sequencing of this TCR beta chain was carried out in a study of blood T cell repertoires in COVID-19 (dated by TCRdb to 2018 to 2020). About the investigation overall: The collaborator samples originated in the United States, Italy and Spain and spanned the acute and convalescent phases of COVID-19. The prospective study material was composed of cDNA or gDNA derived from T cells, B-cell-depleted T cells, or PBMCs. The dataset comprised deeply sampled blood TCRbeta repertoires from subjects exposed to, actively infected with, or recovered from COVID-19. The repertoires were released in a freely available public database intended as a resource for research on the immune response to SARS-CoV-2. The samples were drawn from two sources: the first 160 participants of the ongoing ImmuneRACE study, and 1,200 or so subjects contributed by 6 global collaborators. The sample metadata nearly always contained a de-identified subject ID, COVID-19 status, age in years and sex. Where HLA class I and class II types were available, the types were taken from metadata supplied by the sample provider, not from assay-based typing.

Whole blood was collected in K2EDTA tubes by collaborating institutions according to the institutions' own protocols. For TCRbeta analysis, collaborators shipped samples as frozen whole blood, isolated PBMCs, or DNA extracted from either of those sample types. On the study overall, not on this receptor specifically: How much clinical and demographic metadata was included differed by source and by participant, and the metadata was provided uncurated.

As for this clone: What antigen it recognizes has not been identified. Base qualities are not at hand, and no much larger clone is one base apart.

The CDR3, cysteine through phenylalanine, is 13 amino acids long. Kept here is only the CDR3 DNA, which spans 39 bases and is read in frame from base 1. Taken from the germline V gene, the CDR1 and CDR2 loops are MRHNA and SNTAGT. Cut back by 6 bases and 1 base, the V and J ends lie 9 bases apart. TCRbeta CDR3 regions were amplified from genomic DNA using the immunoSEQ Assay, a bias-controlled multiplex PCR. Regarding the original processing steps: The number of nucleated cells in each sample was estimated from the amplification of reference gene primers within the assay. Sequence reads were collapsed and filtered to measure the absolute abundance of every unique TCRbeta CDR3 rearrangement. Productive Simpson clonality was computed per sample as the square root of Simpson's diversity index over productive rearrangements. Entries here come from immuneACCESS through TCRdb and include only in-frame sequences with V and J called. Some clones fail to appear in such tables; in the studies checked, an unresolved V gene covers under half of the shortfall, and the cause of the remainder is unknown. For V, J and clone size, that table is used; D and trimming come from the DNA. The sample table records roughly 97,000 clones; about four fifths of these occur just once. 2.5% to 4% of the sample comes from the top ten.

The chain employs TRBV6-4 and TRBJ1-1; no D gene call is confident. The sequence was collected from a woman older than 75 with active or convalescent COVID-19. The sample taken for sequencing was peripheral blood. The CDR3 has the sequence CASSGDGNTEAFF. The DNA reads TGTGCCAGCAGCGGAGACGGGAACACTGAAGCTTTCTTT.